This T cell receptor (beta chain) was obtained from a study of early T cells in non-severe SARS-CoV-2 infection. Trimming took off 4 bases at V and 6 bases at J, with 8 bases between the two ends. The CDR3 sequence is 12 residues long. Per germline, CDR1 MDHEN and CDR2 SYDVKM. This clonotype occurred a few times. MiXCR was run by TCRdb on the 5' RACE reads, yielding one entry per CDR3 protein. The table records some 77,000 distinct CDR3 sequences, about 13% of them present only once. J is TRBJ2-3 and V is TRBV28, with unresolved D. This receptor was taken from an adult who was a healthcare worker with PCR-confirmed SARS-CoV-2 infection or an uninfected control (not recorded which). Input material: whole blood. CDR3: CASSWVKDTQYF. Written as DNA, the CDR3 is TGTGCCAGCAGTTGGGTAAAGGATACGCAGTATTTT.